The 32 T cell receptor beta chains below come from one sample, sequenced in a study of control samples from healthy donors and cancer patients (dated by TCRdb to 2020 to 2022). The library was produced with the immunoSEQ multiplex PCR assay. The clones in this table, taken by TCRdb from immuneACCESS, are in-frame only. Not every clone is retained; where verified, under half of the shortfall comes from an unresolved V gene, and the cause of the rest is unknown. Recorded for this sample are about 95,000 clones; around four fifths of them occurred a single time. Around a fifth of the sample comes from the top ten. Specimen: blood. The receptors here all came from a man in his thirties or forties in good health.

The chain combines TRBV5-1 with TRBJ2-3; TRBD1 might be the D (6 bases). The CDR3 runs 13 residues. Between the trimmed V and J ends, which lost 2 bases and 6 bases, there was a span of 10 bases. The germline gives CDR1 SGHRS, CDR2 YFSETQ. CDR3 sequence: CASSFGQTDTQYF. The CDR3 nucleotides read TGCGCCAGCAGCTTCGGACAGACGGATACGCAGTATTTT.

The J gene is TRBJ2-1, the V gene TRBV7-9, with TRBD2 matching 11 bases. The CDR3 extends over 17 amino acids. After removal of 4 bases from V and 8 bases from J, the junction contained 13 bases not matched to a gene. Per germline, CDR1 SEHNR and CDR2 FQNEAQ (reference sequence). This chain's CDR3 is CASSYSGGDPPSHEQFF. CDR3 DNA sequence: TGTGCCAGCAGCTATAGCGGGGGGGACCCCCCTTCCCATGAGCAGTTCTTC.

The CDR3 DNA reads TGTGCCAGTAGTAAGGGACAGCGTGAAGCTTTCTTT. Protein: CASSKGQREAFF. The genes are TRBV19 and TRBJ1-1, with TRBD1 matching over 7 bases. This CDR3 spans 12 amino acids. Per germline, CDR1 LNHDA and CDR2 SQIVND (reference sequence). Trimming removed 4 bases from V and 7 bases from J; junction bases left unmatched: 3.

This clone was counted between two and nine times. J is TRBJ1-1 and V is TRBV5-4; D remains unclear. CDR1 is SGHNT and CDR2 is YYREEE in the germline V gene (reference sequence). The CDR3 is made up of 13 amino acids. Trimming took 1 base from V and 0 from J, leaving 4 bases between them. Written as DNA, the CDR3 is TGTGCCAGCAGCTTGAACGTGAACACTGAAGCTTTCTTT. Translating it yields CASSLNVNTEAFF.

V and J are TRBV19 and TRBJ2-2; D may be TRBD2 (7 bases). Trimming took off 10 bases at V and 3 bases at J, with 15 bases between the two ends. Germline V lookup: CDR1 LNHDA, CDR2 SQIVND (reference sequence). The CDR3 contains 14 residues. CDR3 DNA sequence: TGTGCCATTCAAACGGGGGGCGACACCGGGGAGCTGTTTTTT. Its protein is CAIQTGGDTGELFF.

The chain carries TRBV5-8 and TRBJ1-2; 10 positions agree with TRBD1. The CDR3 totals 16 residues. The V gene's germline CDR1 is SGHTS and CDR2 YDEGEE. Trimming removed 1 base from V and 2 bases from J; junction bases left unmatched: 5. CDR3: CASSLRGTGDNYGYTF. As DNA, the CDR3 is TGTGCCAGCAGCTTGCGTGGGACAGGGGACAACTATGGCTACACCTTC.

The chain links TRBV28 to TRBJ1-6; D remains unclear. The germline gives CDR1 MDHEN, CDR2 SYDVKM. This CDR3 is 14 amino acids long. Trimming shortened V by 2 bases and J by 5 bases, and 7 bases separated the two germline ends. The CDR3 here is CASSLGQNNSPLHF. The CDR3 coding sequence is TGTGCCAGCAGTTTAGGGCAGAATAATTCACCCCTCCACTTT.

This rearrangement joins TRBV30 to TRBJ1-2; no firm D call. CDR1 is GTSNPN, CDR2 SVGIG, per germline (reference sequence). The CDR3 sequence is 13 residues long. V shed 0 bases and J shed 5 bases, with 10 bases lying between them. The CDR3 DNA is TGTGCCTGGAGTGTACCGGGGATATATGGCTACACCTTC. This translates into CAWSVPGIYGYTF.

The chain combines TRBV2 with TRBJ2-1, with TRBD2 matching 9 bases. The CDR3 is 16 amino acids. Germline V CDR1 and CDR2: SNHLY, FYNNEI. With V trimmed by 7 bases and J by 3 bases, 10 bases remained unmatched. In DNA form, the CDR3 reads TGTGCCAGCAAGACACGGGCGGGGGGGAACTACAATGAGCAGTTCTTC. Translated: CASKTRAGGNYNEQFF.

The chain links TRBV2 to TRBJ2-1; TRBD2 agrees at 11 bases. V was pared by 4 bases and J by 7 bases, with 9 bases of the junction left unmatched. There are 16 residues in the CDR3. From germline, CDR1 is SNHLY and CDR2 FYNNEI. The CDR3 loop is CASSVKVAGGLNEQFF. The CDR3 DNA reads TGTGCCAGCAGTGTAAAGGTAGCGGGGGGGTTGAATGAGCAGTTCTTC.

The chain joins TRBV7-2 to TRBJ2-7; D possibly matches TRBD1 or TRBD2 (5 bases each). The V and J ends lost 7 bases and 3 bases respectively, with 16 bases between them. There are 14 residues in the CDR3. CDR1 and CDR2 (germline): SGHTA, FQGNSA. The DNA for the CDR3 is TGTGCCAGCAACACCTTGGGACCGCACTACGAGCAGTACTTC. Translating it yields CASNTLGPHYEQYF.

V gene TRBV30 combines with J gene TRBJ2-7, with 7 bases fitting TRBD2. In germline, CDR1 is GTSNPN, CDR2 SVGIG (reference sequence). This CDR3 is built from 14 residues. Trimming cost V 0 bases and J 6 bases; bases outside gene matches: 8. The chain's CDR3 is CAWSVLRGSSEQYF. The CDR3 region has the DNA TGTGCCTGGAGTGTATTGCGGGGGTCTAGCGAGCAGTACTTC.

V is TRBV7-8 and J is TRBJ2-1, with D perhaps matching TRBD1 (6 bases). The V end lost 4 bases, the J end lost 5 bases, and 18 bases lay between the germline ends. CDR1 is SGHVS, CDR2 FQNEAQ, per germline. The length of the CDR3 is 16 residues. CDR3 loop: CASSSITGIGDNEQFF. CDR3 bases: TGTGCCAGCAGCTCGATCACAGGGATAGGGGACAATGAGCAGTTCTTC.

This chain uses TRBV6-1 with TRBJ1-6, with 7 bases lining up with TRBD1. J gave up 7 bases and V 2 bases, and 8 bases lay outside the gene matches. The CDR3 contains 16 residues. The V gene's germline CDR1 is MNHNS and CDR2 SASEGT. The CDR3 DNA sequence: TGTGCCAGCAGTGAAATAAGGGGGCGGGGGAATTCACCCCTCCACTTT. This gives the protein CASSEIRGRGNSPLHF.

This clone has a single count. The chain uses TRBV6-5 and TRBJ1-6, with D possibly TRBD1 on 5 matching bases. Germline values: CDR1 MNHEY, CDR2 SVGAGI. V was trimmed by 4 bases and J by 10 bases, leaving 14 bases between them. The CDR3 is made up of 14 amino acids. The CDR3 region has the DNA TGTGCCAGCAGTTTAAGGCAGGGTAGCTCACCCCTCCACTTT. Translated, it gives CASSLRQGSSPLHF.

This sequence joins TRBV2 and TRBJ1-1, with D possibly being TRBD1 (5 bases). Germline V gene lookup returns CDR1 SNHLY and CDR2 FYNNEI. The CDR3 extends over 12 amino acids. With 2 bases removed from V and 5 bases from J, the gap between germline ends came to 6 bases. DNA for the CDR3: TGTGCCAGCAGTGAATGGGGGACTGAAGCTTTCTTT. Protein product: CASSEWGTEAFF.

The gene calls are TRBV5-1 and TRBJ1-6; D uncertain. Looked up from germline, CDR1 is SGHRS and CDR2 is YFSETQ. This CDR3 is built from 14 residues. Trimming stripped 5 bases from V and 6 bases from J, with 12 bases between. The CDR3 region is CASRAEAGNSPLHF. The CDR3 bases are TGCGCCAGCAGGGCGGAAGCGGGTAATTCACCCCTCCACTTT.

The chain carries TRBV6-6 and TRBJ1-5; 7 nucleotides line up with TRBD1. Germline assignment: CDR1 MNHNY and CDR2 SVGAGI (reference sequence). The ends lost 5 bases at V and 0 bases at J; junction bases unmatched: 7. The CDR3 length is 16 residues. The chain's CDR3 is CASSPRQGFSNQPQHF. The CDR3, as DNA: TGTGCCAGCAGTCCCCGACAGGGATTTAGCAATCAGCCCCAGCATTTT.

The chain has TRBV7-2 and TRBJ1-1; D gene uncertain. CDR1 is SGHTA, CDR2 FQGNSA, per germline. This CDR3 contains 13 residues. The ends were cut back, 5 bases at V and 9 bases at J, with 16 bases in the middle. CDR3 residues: CASSPIVRSKAFF. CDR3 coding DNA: TGTGCCAGCAGCCCCATCGTCCGATCTAAAGCTTTCTTT. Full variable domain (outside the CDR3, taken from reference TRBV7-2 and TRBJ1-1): GAGVSQSPSNKVTEKGKDVELRCDPISGHTALYWYRQSLGQGLEFLIYFQGNSAPDKSGLPSDRFSAERTGGSVSTLTIQRTQQEDSAVYLCASSPIVRSKAFFGQGTRLTVV.

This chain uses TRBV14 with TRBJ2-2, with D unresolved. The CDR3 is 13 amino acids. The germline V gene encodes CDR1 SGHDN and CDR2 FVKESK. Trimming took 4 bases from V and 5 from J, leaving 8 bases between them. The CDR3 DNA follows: TGTGCCAGCAGCCCACGGTTGACCGGGGAGCTGTTTTTT. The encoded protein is CASSPRLTGELFF.

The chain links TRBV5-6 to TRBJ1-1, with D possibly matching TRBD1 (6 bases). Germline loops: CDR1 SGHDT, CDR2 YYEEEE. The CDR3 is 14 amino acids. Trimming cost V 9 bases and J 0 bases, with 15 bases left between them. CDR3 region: CATTSWGLNTEAFF. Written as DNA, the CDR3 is TGTGCCACCACTAGTTGGGGGCTGAACACTGAAGCTTTCTTT.

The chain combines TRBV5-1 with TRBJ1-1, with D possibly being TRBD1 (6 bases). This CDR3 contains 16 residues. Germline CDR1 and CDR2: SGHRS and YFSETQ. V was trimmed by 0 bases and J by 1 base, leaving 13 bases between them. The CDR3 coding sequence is TGCGCCAGCAGCTTGGGGGACAACAACCCGAACACTGAAGCTTTCTTT. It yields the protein CASSLGDNNPNTEAFF.

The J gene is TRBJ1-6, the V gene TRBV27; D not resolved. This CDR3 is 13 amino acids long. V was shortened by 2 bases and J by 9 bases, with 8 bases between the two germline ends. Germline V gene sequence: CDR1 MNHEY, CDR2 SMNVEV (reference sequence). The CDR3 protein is CASSLQNISPLHF. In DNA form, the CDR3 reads TGTGCCAGCAGTTTACAAAATATTTCACCCCTCCACTTT.

The CDR3 is CASSLRQVEHGEAFF. CDR3 in DNA: TGTGCCAGCAGCCTAAGACAGGTAGAACATGGTGAAGCTTTCTTT. The chain combines TRBV7-2 with TRBJ1-1; the D gene is possibly TRBD1 (6 bases). Trimming removed 5 bases from V and 7 bases from J, with 20 bases in between. The CDR3 is made up of 15 amino acids. CDR1 is SGHTA, CDR2 FQGNSA, per germline.

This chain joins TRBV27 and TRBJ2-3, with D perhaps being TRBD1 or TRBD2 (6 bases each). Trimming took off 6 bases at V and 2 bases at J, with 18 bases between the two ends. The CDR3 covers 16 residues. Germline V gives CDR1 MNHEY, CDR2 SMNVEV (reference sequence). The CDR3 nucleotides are TGTGCCAGCAGCCGAAGGGGGGAGAGCGACACAGATACGCAGTATTTT. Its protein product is CASSRRGESDTDTQYF.

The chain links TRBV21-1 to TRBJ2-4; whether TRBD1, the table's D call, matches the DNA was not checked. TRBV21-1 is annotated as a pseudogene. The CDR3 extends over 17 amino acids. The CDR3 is CASSLRTGRLGKNIQYF. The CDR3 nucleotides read TGTGCCAGCAGCCTGCGGACAGGGCGTTTAGGCAAAAACATTCAGTACTTC.

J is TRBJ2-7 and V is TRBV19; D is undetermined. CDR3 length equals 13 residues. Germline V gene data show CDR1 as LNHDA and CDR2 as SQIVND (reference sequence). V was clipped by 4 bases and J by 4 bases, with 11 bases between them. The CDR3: CASSNNRPYEQYF. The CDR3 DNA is TGTGCCAGTAGTAACAACAGACCTTACGAGCAGTACTTC. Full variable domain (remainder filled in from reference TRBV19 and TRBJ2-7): DGGITQSPKYLFRKEGQNVTLSCEQNLNHDAMYWYRQDPGQGLRLIYYSQIVNDFQKGDIAEGYSVSREKKESFPLTVTSAQKNPTAFYLCASSNNRPYEQYFGPGTRLTVT.

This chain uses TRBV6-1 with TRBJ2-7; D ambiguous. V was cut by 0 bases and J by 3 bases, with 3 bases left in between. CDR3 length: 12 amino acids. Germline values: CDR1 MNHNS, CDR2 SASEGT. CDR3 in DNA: TGTGCCAGCAGTGAAGCCCACTACGAGCAGTACTTC. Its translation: CASSEAHYEQYF.

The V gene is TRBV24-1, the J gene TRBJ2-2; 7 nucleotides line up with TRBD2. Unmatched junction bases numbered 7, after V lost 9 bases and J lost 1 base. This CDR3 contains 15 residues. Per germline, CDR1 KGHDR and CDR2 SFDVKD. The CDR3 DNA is TGTGCCACCTTTGTGGCTAGCGGGAACACCGGGGAGCTGTTTTTT. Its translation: CATFVASGNTGELFF.

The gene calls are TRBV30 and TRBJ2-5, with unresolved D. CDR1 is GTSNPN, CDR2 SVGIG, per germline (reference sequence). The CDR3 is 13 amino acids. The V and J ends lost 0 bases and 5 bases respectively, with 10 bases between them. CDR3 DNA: TGTGCCTGGAGTGTACTGTTCGGGGAGACCCAGTACTTC. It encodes CAWSVLFGETQYF.

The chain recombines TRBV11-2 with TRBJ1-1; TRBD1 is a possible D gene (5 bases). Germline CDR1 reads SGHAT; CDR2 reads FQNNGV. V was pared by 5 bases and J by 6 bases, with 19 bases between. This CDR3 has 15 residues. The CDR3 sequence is CASSPGREGRAEAFF. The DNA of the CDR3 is TGTGCCAGCAGCCCAGGCCGGGAAGGCAGGGCTGAAGCTTTCTTT.

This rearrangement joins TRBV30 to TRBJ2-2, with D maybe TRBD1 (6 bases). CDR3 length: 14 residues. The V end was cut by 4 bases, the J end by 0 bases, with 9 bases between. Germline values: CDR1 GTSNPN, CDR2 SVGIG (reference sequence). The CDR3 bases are TGTGCCTGGAAAGGGACAACGAACACCGGGGAGCTGTTTTTT. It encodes CAWKGTTNTGELFF.